This note documents a single T cell receptor beta chain sequence. Original processing methods: By means of reference gene primer amplification, nucleated cell counts were estimated. Repertoires were generated with immunoSEQ multiplex PCR, while TCRdb's copy carries only in-frame clones and drops some. V and J calls and clone size follow that table, whereas D and trimming were derived from the DNA. Seen here are approximately 15,000 clones, more than 70% observed once, and the top ten hold approximately 2.8%. The sample originates from a study of blood T cell repertoires in COVID-19. Study background: Samples of COVID-19 (acute and convalescent) were obtained from the United States, Italy and Spain. The cDNA or gDNA used as material had been derived from T cells, B-cell-depleted T cells, or PBMCs.

V lost 6 bases and J lost 4, with 18 bases in between. Germline V gene data show CDR1 as MNHEY and CDR2 as SVGAGI. CDR3 size: 15 residues. J is TRBJ2-5 and V is TRBV6-5, with D possibly being TRBD2 (7 bases). Sample: peripheral blood. The TCR was taken from a human donor in a cohort sampled during active COVID-19. CDR3: CASRKIGGAGETQYF. The CDR3 coding sequence is TGTGCCAGCAGGAAAATTGGGGGGGCGGGAGAGACCCAGTACTTC.